The rows below give T cell receptor beta chains drawn from one sample of a study of cytomegalovirus exposure and HLA in healthy donors. Clones were sequenced by immunoSEQ multiplex PCR, and TCRdb holds only the in-frame ones, with some missing. Among over 150,000 clones listed, roughly 80% were seen once. Sample: PBMCs. These receptors were taken from a man aged 25-45 years in good health and CMV-seropositive. Each CDR3 is given with its conserved first and last residue. A D gene is named only where the DNA matches it firmly. Not all rows give a size; the values are once, few, many and, for expanded clones, a class.

clone_size j_call v_call d_call cdr3_nt cdr3_aa
once TRBJ2-1 TRBV29-1 TRBD2 TGCAGCGCCCAGGGTTCTACTAGCGGGATCGATGAGCAGTTCTTC CSAQGSTSGIDEQFF
NA TRBJ2-5 TRBV7-6 NA TGTGCCAGCAGCCCCAGGCTTGAGACCCAGTACTTC CASSPRLETQYF
NA TRBJ1-2 TRBV4-2 TRBD1 TGTGCCAGCCGTAGGCAGGGGGCAGCGGTGAACTATGGCTACACCTTC CASRRQGAAVNYGYTF
NA TRBJ1-2 TRBV27 TRBD1 TGTGCCAGCAGTCTAACCGGGACAGGGGACTATGGCTACACCTTC CASSLTGTGDYGYTF
NA TRBJ2-1 TRBV7-9 TRBD1 TGTGCCAGCAGAGCAGCCGGGGCAGGGGGTAATGAGCAGTTCTTC CASRAAGAGGNEQFF
NA TRBJ2-7 TRBV5-1 NA TGCGCCAGCAGCCAGGGGTCGGCTTACGAGCAGTACTTC CASSQGSAYEQYF
NA TRBJ2-5 TRBV27 TRBD1 TGTGCCAGCAGTCCACTTGGACAGGGACAAGAGACCCAGTACTTC CASSPLGQGQETQYF
NA TRBJ2-3 TRBV12-5 TRBD1 TGTGCTAGTGGTTTGGTACTGACAGGGGGGGCAGATACGCAGTATTTT CASGLVLTGGADTQYF
NA TRBJ1-1 TRBV5-5 TRBD1 TGTGCCAGCAGCTTGAATACAGGGGCCGCGAACACTGAAGCTTTCTTT CASSLNTGAANTEAFF
NA TRBJ2-7 TRBV6-1 NA TGTGCCAGCAGTGAAACGGTCTCCTACGAGCAGTACTTC CASSETVSYEQYF
once TRBJ1-4 TRBV30 NA TGTGCCTGGTGCGGCGGGGCCTATAATGAAAAACTGTTTTTT CAWCGGAYNEKLFF
NA TRBJ2-2 TRBV18 TRBD2 TGTGCCAGCTCACCCTCATTGGGAGGGGCGTCCGGGGAGCTGTTTTTT CASSPSLGGASGELFF
NA TRBJ1-2 TRBV14 NA TGTGCCAGCAGCCAACCGGCTAACTATGGCTACACCTTC CASSQPANYGYTF
NA TRBJ1-2 TRBV6-5 TRBD1 TGTGCCAGCAGTTACCAGGGACAGGGAAGTTATGGCTACACCTTC CASSYQGQGSYGYTF
few TRBJ1-2 TRBV28 NA TGTGCCAGCAGTCTGACTGGCGGGTCAGGCTACACCTTC CASSLTGGSGYTF
NA TRBJ1-2 TRBV27 NA TGTGCCAGCAGCTCGACTGGGGCGGGGAGCGAGGGCTACACCTTC CASSSTGAGSEGYTF
few TRBJ2-1 TRBV27 TRBD2 TGTGCCAGCAGCCGCGCGGGGGGGAGTAGAGATGAGCAGTTCTTC CASSRAGGSRDEQFF
NA TRBJ2-1 TRBV5-4 NA TGTGCCAGCAGCAGGGGGACTATCCTATACAATGAGCAGTTCTTC CASSRGTILYNEQFF
NA TRBJ1-3 TRBV5-6 NA TGTGCCAGCAGCCTGGATCACTCTGGAAACACCATATATTTT CASSLDHSGNTIYF
NA TRBJ1-2 TRBV28 TRBD1 TGTGCCAGCAGTCGGACAGGTCAATATGGCTACACCTTC CASSRTGQYGYTF
NA TRBJ1-5 TRBV19 TRBD1 TGTGCCAGTAGCGACAGGGGGCTTGTTCAGCCCCAGCATTTT CASSDRGLVQPQHF